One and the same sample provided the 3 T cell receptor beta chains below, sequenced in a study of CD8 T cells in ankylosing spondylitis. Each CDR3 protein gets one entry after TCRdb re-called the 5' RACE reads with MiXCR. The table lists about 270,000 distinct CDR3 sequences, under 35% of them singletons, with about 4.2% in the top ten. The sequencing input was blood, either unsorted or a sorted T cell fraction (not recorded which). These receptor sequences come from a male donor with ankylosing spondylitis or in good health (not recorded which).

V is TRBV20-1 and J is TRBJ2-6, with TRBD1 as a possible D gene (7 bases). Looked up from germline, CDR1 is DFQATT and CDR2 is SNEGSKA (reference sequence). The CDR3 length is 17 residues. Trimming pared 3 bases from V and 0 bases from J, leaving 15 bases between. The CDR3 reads CSASYYRGGSGANVLTF. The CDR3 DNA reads TGCAGTGCTAGTTATTACAGGGGAGGCTCTGGGGCCAACGTCCTGACTTTC.

In DNA form, the CDR3 reads TGTGCCAGCAGTCCCATCGGGGGGGCCCACGAGCAGTACTTC. Protein: CASSPIGGAHEQYF. This sequence joins TRBV27 and TRBJ2-7; 8 positions match TRBD2. Germline V lookup: CDR1 MNHEY, CDR2 SMNVEV (reference sequence). The CDR3 has 14 residues. V dropped 5 bases and J dropped 5; count of bases not matched to a gene: 8.

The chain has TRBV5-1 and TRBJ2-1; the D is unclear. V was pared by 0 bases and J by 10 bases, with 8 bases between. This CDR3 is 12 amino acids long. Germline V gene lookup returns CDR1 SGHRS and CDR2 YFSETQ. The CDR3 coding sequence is TGCGCCAGCAGCTTGGCTGGGGTCGAGCAGTTCTTC. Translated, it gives CASSLAGVEQFF.